A selection of T cell receptor beta chains follows, all from one sample in a study of blood T cell repertoires in COVID-19. Profiling relied on immunoSEQ multiplex PCR, and the TCRdb table lists in-frame clones only, not all of them. The sample carries about 53,000 clones, 86% recorded once. The sample taken for sequencing was peripheral blood. The receptors originated from a man aged 70-80 years with active COVID-19. Both conserved end residues are part of each CDR3. D genes are given only for firm matches. Clone sizes are given selectively: once, few, many, or a class where the clone is expanded.

J gene	clone size	D gene	V gene	CDR3 DNA	CDR3 protein
TRBJ1-1	-	TRBD1	TRBV6-5	TGTGCCAGCAGTCTGGACAGGGTGAACACTGAAGCTTTCTTT	CASSLDRVNTEAFF
TRBJ2-1	-	-	TRBV9	TGTGCCAGCAGCGTAGGGCCACAGGGAACCCACAATGAGCAGTTCTTC	CASSVGPQGTHNEQFF
TRBJ2-7	-	TRBD1	TRBV7-8	TGTGCCAGCAGCGCGGCCGGGACAGGGGTAGGTGAGCAGTACTTC	CASSAAGTGVGEQYF
TRBJ2-2	once	-	TRBV5-1	TGCGCCAGCACCCTCCGAGGGGGTTACACCGGGGAGCTGTTTTTT	CASTLRGGYTGELFF
TRBJ2-7	-	TRBD2	TRBV7-6	TGTGCCAGCAGCTTGGCGGGGGGTTCGGGGACCGAGCAGTACTTC	CASSLAGGSGTEQYF
TRBJ2-3	-	TRBD1	TRBV5-4	TGTGCCAGCAGCTCGGGACAGCACACAGATACGCAGTATTTT	CASSSGQHTDTQYF
TRBJ1-3	-	-	TRBV9	TGTGCCAGCGGTCTACTACAGGGTCCTGGAAACACCATATATTTT	CASGLLQGPGNTIYF
TRBJ1-2	-	TRBD1	TRBV6-4	TGTGCCAGCAGTGACGGCCCAGGGGGCCGGTATGGCTACACCTTC	CASSDGPGGRYGYTF
TRBJ2-2	-	-	TRBV4-3	TGCGCCAGCAGCCAAGTTGGCCAGAACACCGGGGAGCTGTTTTTT	CASSQVGQNTGELFF
TRBJ2-2	few	-	TRBV15	TGTGCCACCAGCAGAGAGCCGGGCGGGGAGCTGTTTTTT	CATSREPGGELFF
TRBJ1-1	few	TRBD1	TRBV4-3	TGCGCCAGCAGCCAGGGGACAGGGGCCAGGTGGGCTTTCTTT	CASSQGTGARWAFF
TRBJ2-1	-	TRBD2	TRBV9	TGTGCCAGCAGCCCGCGGGGGGGCAACTACAATGAGCAGTTCTTC	CASSPRGGNYNEQFF
TRBJ2-3	-	-	TRBV5-1	TGCGCCAGCAGCTTGGGGACCGCGGCCCCAGGGACGCAGTATTTT	CASSLGTAAPGTQYF
TRBJ2-4	-	TRBD1	TRBV2	TGTGCCAGCAGATTGACAGGGGGCTGGAACATTCAGTACTTC	CASRLTGGWNIQYF
TRBJ2-1	-	TRBD1	TRBV4-1	TGCGCCAGCAGCTTTCGACAGGGGGATGAGCAGTTCTTC	CASSFRQGDEQFF
TRBJ1-2	-	-	TRBV6-2/TRBV6-3	TGTGCCAGCAGTACCGATCGGGGCCCTCGCCGGGGGTATGGCTACACCTTC	CASSTDRGPRRGYGYTF